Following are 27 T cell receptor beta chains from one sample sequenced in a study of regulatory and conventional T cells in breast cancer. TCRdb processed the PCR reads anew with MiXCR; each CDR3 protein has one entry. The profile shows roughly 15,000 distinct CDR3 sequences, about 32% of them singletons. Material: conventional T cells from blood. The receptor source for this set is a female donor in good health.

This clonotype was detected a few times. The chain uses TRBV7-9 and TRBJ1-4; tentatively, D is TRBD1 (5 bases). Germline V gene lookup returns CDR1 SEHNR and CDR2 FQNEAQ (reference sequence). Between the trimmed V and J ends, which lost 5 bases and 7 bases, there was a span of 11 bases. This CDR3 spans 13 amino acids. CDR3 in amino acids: CASSPKGSEKLFF. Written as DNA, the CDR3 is TGTGCCAGCAGCCCCAAGGGGAGTGAAAAACTGTTTTTT.

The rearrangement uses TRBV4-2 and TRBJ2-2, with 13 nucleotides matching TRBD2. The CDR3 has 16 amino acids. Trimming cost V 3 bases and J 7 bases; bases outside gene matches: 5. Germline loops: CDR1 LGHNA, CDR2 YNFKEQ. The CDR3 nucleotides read TGTGCCAGCAGCCACGGACTAGCGGGAGAGGGCGGGGAGCTGTTTTTT. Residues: CASSHGLAGEGGELFF.

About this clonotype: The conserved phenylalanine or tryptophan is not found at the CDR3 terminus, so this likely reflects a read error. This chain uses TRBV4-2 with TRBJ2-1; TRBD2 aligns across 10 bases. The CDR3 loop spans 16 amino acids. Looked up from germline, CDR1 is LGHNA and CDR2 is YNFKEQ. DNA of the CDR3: TGTGCCAGCAGCCAAGAGGCTAGCGGGAGCTACAATGGGCAGTTCCTC. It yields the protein CASSQEASGSYNGQFL.

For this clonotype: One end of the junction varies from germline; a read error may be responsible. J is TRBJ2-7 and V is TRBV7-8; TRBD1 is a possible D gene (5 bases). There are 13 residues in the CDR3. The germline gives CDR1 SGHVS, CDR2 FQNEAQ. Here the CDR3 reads CASSPQRGYEQYF. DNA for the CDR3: TGTGCTAGCAGCCCCCAAAGGGGCTACGAGCAGTACTTC.

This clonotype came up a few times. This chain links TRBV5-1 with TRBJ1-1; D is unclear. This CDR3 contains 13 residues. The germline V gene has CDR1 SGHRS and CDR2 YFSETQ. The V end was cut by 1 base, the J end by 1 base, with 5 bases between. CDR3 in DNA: TGCGCCAGCAGCTTGCAGGAGAACACTGAAGCTTTCTTT. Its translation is CASSLQENTEAFF.

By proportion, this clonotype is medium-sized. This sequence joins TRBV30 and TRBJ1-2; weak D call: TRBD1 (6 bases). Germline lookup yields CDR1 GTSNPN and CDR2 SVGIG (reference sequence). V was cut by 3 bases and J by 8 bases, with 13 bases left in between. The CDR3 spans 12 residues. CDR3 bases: TGTGCCTGGAGCCCTCTCAGGGGCGGCTACACCTTC. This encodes CAWSPLRGGYTF. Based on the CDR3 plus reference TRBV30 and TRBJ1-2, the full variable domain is SQTIHQWPATLVQPVGSPLSLECTVEGTSNPNLYWYRQAAGRGLQLLFYSVGIGQISSEVPQNLSASRPQDRQFILSSKKLLLSDSGFYLCAWSPLRGGYTFGSGTRLTVV.

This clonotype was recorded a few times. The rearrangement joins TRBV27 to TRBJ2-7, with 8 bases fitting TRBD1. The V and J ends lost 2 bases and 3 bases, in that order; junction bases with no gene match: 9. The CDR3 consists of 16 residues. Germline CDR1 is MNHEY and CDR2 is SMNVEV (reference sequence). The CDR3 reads CASSLRVGTGYYEQYF. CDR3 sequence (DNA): TGTGCCAGCAGTTTAAGGGTCGGGACAGGCTACTACGAGCAGTACTTC.

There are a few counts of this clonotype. CDR3 DNA: TGCAGTGCACCGGACGGCTCCTATAATTCACCCCTCCACTTT. It is translated as CSAPDGSYNSPLHF. The V call is TRBV20-1, the J call TRBJ1-6; D not certain. The CDR3 loop spans 14 amino acids. Per the germline V gene, CDR1 is DFQATT and CDR2 is SNEGSKA (reference sequence). V was trimmed by 6 bases and J by 0 bases, leaving 9 bases between them.

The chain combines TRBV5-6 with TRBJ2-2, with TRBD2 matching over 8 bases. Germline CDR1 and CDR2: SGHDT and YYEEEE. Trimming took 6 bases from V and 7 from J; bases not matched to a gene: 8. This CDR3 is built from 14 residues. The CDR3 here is CASTKREFNGELFF. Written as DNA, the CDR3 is TGTGCCAGCACCAAGCGGGAGTTTAACGGGGAGCTGTTTTTT.

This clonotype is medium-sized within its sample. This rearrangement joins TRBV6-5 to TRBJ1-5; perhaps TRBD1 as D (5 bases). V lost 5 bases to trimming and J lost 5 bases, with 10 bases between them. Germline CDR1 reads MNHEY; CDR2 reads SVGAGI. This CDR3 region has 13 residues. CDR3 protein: CASSRGTDQPQHF. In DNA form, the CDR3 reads TGTGCCAGCAGTCGCGGGACTGATCAGCCCCAGCATTTT.

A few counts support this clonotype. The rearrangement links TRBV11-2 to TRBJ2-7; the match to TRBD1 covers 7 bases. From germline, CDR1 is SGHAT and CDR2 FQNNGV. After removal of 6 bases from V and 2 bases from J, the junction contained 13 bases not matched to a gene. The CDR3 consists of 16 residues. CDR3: CASRGMRGTVAYEQYF. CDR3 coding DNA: TGTGCCAGCAGGGGCATGAGGGGGACAGTTGCCTACGAGCAGTACTTC. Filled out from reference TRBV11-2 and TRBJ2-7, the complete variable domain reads EAGVAQSPRYKIIEKRQSVAFWCNPISGHATLYWYQQILGQGPKLLIQFQNNGVVDDSQLPKDRFSAERLKGVDSTLKIQPAKLEDSAVYLCASRGMRGTVAYEQYFGPGTRLTVT.

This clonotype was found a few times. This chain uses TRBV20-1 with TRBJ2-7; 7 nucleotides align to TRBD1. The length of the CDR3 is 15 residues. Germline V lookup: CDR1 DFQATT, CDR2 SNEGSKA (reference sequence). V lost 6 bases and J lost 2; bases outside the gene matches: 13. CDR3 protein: CSALQVGQGAYEQYF. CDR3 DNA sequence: TGCAGTGCCCTCCAGGTCGGGCAGGGGGCCTACGAGCAGTACTTC.

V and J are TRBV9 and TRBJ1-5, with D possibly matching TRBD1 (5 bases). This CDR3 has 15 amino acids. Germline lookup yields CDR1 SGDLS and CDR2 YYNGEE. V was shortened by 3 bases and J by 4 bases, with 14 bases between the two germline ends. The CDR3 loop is CASSAVGDLNQPQHF. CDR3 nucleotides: TGTGCCAGCAGCGCGGTAGGGGATCTGAATCAGCCCCAGCATTTT.

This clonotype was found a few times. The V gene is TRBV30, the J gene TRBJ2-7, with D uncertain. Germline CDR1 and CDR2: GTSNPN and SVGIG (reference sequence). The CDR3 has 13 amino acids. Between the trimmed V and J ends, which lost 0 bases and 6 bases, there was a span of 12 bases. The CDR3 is CAWSVMRQSEQYF. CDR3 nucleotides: TGTGCCTGGAGTGTCATGAGGCAGTCCGAGCAGTACTTC. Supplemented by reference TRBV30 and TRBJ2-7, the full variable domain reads SQTIHQWPATLVQPVGSPLSLECTVEGTSNPNLYWYRQAAGRGLQLLFYSVGIGQISSEVPQNLSASRPQDRQFILSSKKLLLSDSGFYLCAWSVMRQSEQYFGPGTRLTVT.

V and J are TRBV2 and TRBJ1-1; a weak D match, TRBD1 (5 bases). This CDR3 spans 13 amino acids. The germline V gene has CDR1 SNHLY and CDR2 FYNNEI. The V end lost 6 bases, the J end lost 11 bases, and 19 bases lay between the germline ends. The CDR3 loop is CASRALPGDQAFF. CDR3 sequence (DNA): TGTGCCAGCAGAGCCCTCCCTGGGGACCAGGCTTTCTTT.

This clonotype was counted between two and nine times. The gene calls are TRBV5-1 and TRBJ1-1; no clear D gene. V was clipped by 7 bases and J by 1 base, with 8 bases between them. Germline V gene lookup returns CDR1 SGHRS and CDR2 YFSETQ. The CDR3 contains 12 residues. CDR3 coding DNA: TGCGCCAGCCGAAAGAAGAACACTGAAGCTTTCTTT. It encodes CASRKKNTEAFF.

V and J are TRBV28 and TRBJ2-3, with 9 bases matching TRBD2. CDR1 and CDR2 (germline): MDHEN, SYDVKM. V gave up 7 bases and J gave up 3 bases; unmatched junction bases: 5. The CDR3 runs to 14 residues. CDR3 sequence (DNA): TGTGCCAGCACGGGAACTAGCGGGACAGATACGCAGTATTTT. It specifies CASTGTSGTDTQYF.

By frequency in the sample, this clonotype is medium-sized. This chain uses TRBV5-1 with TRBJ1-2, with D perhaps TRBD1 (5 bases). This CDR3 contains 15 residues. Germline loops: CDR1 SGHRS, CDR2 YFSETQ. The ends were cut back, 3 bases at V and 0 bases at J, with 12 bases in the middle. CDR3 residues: CASSYSGFANYGYTF. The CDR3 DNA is TGCGCCAGCAGCTACTCAGGGTTCGCTAACTATGGCTACACCTTC.

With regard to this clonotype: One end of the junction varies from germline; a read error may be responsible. CDR3 amino acids: CSGRAGGKYYERYF. The CDR3, as DNA: TGCAGCGGCAGAGCGGGAGGGAAGTACTACGAGCGGTACTTC. This chain uses TRBV20-1 with TRBJ2-7, with 10 positions matching TRBD2. In germline, CDR1 is DFQATT, CDR2 SNEGSKA (reference sequence). This CDR3 region has 14 residues.

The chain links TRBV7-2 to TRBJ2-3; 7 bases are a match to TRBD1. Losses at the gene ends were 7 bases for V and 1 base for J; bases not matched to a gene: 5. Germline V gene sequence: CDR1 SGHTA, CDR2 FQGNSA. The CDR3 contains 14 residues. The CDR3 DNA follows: TGTGCCAGCAACCGACAGGGAGGCACAGATACGCAGTATTTT. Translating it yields CASNRQGGTDTQYF.

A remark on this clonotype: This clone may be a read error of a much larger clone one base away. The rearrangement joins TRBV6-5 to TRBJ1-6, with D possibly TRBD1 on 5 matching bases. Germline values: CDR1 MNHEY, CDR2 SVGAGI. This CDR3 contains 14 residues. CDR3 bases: TGTGCCAGCAGTGCGGGACGGGGAAATTCACCCCTCCGCTTT. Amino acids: CASSAGRGNSPLRF.

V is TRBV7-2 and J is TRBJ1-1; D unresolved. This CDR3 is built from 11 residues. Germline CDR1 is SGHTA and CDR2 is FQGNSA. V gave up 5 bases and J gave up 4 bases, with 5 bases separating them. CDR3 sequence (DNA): TGTGCCAGCAGCGCGACCACTGAAGCTTTCTTT. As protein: CASSATTEAFF. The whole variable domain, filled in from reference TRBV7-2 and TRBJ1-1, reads GAGVSQSPSNKVTEKGKDVELRCDPISGHTALYWYRQSLGQGLEFLIYFQGNSAPDKSGLPSDRFSAERTGGSVSTLTIQRTQQEDSAVYLCASSATTEAFFGQGTRLTVV.

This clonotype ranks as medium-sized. The DNA for the CDR3 is TGTGCCAGCAGCGTCCGGGATGGGGAGACCCAGTACTTC. This codes for CASSVRDGETQYF. The V call is TRBV11-2, the J call TRBJ2-5; D perhaps matches TRBD2 (5 bases). The CDR3 is made up of 13 amino acids. Germline assignment: CDR1 SGHAT and CDR2 FQNNGV. Trimming took 5 bases from V and 5 from J, leaving 12 bases between them.

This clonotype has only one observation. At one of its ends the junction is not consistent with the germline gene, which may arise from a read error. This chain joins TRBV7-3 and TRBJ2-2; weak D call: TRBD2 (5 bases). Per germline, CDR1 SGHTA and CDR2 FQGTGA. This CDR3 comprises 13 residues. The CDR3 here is CASGLTGTGELFF. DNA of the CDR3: TGCGCCAGCGGCTTAACGGGAACCGGGGAGCTGTTTTTT.

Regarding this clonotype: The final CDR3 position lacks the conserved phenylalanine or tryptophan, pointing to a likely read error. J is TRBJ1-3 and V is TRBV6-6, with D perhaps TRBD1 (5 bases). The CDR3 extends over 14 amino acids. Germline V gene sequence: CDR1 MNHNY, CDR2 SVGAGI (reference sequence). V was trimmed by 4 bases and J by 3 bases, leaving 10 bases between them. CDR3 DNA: TGTGCCAGCAGTTCAGGGCTGAGTGGAAACACCATATATCTT. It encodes CASSSGLSGNTIYL.

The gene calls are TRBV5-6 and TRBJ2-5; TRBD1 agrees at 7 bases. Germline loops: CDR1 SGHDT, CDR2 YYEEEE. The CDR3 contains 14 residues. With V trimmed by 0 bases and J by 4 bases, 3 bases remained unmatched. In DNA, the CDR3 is TGTGCCAGCAGCTTGGCACGACAGGGAGAGACCCAGTACTTC. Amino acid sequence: CASSLARQGETQYF. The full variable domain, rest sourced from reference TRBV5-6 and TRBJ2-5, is DAGVTQSPTHLIKTRGQQVTLRCSPKSGHDTVSWYQQALGQGPQFIFQYYEEEERQRGNFPDRFSGHQFPNYSSELNVNALLLGDSALYLCASSLARQGETQYFGPGTRLLVL.

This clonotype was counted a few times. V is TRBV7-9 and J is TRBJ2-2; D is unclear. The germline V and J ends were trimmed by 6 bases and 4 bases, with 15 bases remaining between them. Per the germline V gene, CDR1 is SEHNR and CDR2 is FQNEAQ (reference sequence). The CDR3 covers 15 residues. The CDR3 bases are TGTGCCAGCAGATCAGCTTATGGAAGCACCGGGGAGCTGTTTTTT. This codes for CASRSAYGSTGELFF.